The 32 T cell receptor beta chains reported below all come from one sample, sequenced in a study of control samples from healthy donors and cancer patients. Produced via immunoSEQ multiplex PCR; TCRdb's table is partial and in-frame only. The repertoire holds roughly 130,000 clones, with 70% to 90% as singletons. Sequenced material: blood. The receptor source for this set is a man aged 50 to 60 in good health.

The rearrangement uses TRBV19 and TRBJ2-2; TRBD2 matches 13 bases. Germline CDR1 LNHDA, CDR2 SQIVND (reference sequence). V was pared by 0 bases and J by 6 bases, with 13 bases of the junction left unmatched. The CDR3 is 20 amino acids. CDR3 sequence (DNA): TGTGCCAGTAGTATAGATGGGTGGACTAGCGGGGGATATAGTTCCGGGGAGCTGTTTTTT. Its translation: CASSIDGWTSGGYSSGELFF. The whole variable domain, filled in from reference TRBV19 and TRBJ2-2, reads DGGITQSPKYLFRKEGQNVTLSCEQNLNHDAMYWYRQDPGQGLRLIYYSQIVNDFQKGDIAEGYSVSREKKESFPLTVTSAQKNPTAFYLCASSIDGWTSGGYSSGELFFGEGSRLTVL.

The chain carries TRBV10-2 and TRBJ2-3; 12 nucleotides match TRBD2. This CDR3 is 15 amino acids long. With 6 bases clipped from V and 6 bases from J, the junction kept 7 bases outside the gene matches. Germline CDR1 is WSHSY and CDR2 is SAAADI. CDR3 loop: CASSGLAGFGDTQYF. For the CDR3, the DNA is TGCGCCAGCAGCGGACTAGCGGGGTTCGGGGATACGCAGTATTTT.

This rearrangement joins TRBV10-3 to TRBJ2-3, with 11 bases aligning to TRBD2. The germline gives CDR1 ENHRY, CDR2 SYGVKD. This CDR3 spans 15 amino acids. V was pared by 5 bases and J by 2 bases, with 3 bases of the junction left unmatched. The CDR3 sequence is CAISKTSGATDTQYF. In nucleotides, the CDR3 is TGTGCCATCAGTAAGACTAGCGGGGCCACAGATACGCAGTATTTT.

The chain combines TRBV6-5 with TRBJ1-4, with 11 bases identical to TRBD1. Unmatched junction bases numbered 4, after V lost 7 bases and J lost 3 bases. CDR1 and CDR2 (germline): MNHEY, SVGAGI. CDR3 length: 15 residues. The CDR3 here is CASIGTGGPNEKLFF. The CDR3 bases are TGTGCCAGCATCGGGACAGGGGGACCTAATGAAAAACTGTTTTTT.

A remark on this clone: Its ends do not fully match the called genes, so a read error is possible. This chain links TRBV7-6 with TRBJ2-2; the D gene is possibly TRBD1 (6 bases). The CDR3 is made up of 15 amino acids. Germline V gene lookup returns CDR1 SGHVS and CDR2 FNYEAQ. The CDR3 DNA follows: TGTGCCAGCAGTTTAGGACAGAGCTACACCGGGGAGCTGTTTTTT. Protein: CASSLGQSYTGELFF.

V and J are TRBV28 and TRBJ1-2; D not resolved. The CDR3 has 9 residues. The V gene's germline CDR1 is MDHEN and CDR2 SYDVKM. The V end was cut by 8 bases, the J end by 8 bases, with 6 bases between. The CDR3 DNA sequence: TGTGCCAGCTCAAGGGGCTACACCTTC. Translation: CASSRGYTF.

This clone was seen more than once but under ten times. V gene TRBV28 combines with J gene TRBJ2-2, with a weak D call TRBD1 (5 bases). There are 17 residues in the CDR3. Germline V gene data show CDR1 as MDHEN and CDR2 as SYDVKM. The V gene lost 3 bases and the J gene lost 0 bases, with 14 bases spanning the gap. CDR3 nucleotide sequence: TGTGCCAGCAGTTTGGGTTACAGGTTGGCGAACACCGGGGAGCTGTTTTTT. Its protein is CASSLGYRLANTGELFF.

CDR3 DNA sequence: TGTGCCAGCAGCTTGTGGCCCAACACCCCTGAAGCTTTCTTT. Its protein is CASSLWPNTPEAFF. The chain links TRBV5-6 to TRBJ1-1; no clear D gene. CDR3 length equals 14 residues. The V gene lost 1 base and the J gene lost 6 bases, with 13 bases spanning the gap. The germline V gene encodes CDR1 SGHDT and CDR2 YYEEEE.

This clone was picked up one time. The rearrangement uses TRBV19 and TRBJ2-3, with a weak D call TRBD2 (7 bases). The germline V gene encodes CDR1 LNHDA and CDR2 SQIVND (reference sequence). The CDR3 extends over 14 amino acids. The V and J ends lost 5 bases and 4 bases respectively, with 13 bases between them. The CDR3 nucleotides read TGTGCCAGTAGTGCTGGAGGGGGGGCAGATACGCAGTATTTT. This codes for CASSAGGGADTQYF.

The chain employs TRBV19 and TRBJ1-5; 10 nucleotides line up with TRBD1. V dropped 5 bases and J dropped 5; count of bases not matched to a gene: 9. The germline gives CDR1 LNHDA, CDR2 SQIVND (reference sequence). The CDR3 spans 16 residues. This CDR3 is CASSARQGAQDQPQHF. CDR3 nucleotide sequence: TGTGCCAGTAGTGCTAGACAGGGGGCGCAGGATCAGCCCCAGCATTTT.

The CDR3 region is CASSLFSGGPSTGELFF. CDR3 coding DNA: TGTGCCAGCAGCTTATTTAGCGGCGGACCCAGCACCGGGGAGCTGTTTTTT. This sequence joins TRBV7-9 and TRBJ2-2, with D possibly being TRBD2 (6 bases). This CDR3 has 17 amino acids. Germline-derived CDR1 and CDR2 are SEHNR and FQNEAQ (reference sequence). With 2 bases removed from V and 4 bases from J, the gap between germline ends came to 17 bases. Full variable domain (remainder filled in from reference TRBV7-9 and TRBJ2-2): DTGVSQNPRHKITKRGQNVTFRCDPISEHNRLYWYRQTLGQGPEFLTYFQNEAQLEKSRLLSDRFSAERPKGSFSTLEIQRTEQGDSAMYLCASSLFSGGPSTGELFFGEGSRLTVL.

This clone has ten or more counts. This CDR3 is CASSYRADGNYGYTF. Written as DNA, the CDR3 is TGTGCCAGCAGCTACAGGGCTGACGGAAACTATGGCTACACCTTC. The chain uses TRBV28 and TRBJ1-2; D possibly corresponds to TRBD1 (6 bases). CDR3 length: 15 amino acids. The germline V and J ends were trimmed by 6 bases and 2 bases, with 16 bases remaining between them. Germline CDR1 reads MDHEN; CDR2 reads SYDVKM.

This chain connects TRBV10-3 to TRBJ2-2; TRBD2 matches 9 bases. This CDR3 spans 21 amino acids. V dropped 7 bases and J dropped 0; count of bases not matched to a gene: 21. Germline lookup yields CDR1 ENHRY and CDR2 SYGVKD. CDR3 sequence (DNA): TGTGCCATCATGTCTCCTCTCGGCGAGCGGGGGGCTACGCCGAACACCGGGGAGCTGTTTTTT. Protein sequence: CAIMSPLGERGATPNTGELFF.

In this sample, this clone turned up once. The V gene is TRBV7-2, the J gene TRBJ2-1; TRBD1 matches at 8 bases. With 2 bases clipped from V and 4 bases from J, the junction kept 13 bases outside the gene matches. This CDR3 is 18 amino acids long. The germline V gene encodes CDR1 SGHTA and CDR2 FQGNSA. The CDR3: CASSLRDRTLLRYNEQFF. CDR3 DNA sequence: TGTGCCAGCAGCTTACGGGACAGGACCCTCTTGCGGTACAATGAGCAGTTCTTC.

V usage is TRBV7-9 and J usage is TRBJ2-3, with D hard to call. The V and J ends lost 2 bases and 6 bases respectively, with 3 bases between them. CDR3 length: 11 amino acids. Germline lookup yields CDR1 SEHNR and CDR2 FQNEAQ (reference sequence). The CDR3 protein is CASSLRDTQYF. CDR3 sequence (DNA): TGTGCCAGCAGCTTAAGGGATACGCAGTATTTT. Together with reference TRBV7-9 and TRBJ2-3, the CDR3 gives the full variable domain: DTGVSQNPRHKITKRGQNVTFRCDPISEHNRLYWYRQTLGQGPEFLTYFQNEAQLEKSRLLSDRFSAERPKGSFSTLEIQRTEQGDSAMYLCASSLRDTQYFGPGTRLTVL.

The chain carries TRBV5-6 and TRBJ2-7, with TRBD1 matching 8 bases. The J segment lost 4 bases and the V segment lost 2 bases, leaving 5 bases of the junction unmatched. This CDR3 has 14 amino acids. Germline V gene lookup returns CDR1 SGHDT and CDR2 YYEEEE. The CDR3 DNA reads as TGTGCCAGCAGCTTCAGGGGGCTCGAGTACGAGCAGTACTTC. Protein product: CASSFRGLEYEQYF.

The CDR3 loop reads CASSLGVWETQYF. In nucleotides, the CDR3 is TGTGCCAGCAGCCTAGGGGTGTGGGAGACCCAGTACTTC. This chain connects TRBV6-5 to TRBJ2-5, with TRBD1 as a possible D gene (5 bases). V lost 6 bases and J 5 bases, leaving 13 bases between the germline ends. The germline CDR1 and CDR2 sequences are MNHEY and SVGAGI. CDR3 length equals 13 residues.

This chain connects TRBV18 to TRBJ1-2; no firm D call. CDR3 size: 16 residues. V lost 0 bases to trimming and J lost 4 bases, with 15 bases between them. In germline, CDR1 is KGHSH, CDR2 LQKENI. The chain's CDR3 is CASSPPVAMRGYGYTF. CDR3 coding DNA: TGTGCCAGCTCACCACCGGTAGCGATGCGCGGCTATGGCTACACCTTC. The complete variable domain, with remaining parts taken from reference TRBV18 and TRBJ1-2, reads NAGVMQNPRHLVRRRGQEARLRCSPMKGHSHVYWYRQLPEEGLKFMVYLQKENIIDESGMPKERFSAEFPKEGPSILRIQQVVRGDSAAYFCASSPPVAMRGYGYTFGSGTRLTVV.

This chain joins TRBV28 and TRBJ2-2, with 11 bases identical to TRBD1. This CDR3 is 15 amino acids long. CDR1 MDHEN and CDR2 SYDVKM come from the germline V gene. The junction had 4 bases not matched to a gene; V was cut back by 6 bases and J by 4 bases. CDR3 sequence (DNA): TGTGCCAGCAGCCTCGGGACAGGGGGCACCGGGGAGCTGTTTTTT. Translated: CASSLGTGGTGELFF. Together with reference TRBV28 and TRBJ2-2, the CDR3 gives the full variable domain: DVKVTQSSRYLVKRTGEKVFLECVQDMDHENMFWYRQDPGLGLRLIYFSYDVKMKEKGDIPEGYSVSREKKERFSLILESASTNQTSMYLCASSLGTGGTGELFFGEGSRLTVL.

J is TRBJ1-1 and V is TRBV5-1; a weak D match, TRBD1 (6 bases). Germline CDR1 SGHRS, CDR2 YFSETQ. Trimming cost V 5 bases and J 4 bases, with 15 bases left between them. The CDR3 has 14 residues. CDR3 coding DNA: TGCGCCAGCAGGGACGAGGGACAAAGCACTGAAGCTTTCTTT. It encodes CASRDEGQSTEAFF.

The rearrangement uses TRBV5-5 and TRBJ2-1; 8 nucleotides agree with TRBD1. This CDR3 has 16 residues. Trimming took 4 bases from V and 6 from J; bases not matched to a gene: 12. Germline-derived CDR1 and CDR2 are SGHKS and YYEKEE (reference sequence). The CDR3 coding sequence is TGTGCCAGCAGCGCCTCAGGGGGCGGCTCCGGCAATGAGCAGTTCTTC. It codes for CASSASGGGSGNEQFF.

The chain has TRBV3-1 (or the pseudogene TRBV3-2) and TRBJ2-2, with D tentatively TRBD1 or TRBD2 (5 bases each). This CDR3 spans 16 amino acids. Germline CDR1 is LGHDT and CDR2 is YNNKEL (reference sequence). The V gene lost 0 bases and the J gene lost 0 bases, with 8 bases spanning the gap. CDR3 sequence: CASSQERGPNTGELFF. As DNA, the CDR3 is TGTGCCAGCAGCCAAGAGAGGGGCCCGAACACCGGGGAGCTGTTTTTT.

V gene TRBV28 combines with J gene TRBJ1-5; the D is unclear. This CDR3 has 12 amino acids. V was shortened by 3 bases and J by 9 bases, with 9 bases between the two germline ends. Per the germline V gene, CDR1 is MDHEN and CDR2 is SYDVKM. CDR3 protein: CASSFRPGPQHF. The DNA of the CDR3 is TGTGCCAGCAGTTTTAGGCCAGGGCCCCAGCATTTT.

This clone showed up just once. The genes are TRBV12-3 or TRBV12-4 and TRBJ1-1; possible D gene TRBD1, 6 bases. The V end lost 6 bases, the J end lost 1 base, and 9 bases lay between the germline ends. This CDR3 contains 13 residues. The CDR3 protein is CASSMGQNTEAFF. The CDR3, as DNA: TGTGCCAGCAGCATGGGACAGAACACTGAAGCTTTCTTT.

The CDR3: CASIRGGPQHF. In nucleotides, the CDR3 is TGTGCCAGCATTCGGGGGGGACCCCAGCATTTT. The rearrangement links TRBV28 to TRBJ1-5; TRBD1 might be the D (5 bases). V lost 7 bases to trimming and J lost 10 bases, with 11 bases between them. CDR3 length: 11 amino acids. Germline V gives CDR1 MDHEN, CDR2 SYDVKM.

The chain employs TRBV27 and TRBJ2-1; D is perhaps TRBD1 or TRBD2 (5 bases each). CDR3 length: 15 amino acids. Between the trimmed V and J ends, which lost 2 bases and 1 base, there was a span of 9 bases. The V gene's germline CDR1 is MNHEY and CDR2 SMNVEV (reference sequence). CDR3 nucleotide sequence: TGTGCCAGCAGTTTAACGGGGCCTTCCTACAATGAGCAGTTCTTC. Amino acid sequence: CASSLTGPSYNEQFF.

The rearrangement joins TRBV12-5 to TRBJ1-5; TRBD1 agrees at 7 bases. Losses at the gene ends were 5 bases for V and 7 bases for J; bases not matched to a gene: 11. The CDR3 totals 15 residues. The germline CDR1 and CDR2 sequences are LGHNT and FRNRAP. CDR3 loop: CASGPPGTAWQPQHF. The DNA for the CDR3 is TGTGCTAGTGGTCCGCCCGGGACAGCATGGCAGCCCCAGCATTTT. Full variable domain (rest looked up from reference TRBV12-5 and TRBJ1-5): DARVTQTPRHKVTEMGQEVTMRCQPILGHNTVFWYRQTMMQGLELLAYFRNRAPLDDSGMPKDRFSAEMPDATLATLKIQPSEPRDSAVYFCASGPPGTAWQPQHFGDGTRLSIL.

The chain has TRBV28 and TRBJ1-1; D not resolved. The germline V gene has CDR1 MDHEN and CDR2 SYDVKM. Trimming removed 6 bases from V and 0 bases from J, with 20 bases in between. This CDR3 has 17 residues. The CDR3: CASSPNRWTEMNTEAFF. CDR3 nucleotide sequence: TGTGCCAGCAGCCCTAACCGCTGGACGGAGATGAACACTGAAGCTTTCTTT.

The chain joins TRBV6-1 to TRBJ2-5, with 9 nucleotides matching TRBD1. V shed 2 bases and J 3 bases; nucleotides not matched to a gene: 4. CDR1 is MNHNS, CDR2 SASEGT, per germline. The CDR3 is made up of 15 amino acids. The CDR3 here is CASSEWGQGKETQYF. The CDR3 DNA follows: TGTGCCAGCAGTGAATGGGGACAGGGAAAAGAGACCCAGTACTTC.

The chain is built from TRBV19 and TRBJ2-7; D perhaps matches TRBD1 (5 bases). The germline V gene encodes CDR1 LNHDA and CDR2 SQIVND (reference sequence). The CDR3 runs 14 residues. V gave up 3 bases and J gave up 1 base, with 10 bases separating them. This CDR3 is CASSMTATSYEQYF. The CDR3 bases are TGTGCCAGTAGTATGACAGCGACATCCTACGAGCAGTACTTC.

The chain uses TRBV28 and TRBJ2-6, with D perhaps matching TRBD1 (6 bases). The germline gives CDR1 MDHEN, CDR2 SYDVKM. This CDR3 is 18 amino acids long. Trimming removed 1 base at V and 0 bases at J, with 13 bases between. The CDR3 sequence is CASSLYRTVDSGANVLTF. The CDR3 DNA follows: TGTGCCAGCAGTTTATACCGGACAGTCGACTCTGGGGCCAACGTCCTGACTTTC.

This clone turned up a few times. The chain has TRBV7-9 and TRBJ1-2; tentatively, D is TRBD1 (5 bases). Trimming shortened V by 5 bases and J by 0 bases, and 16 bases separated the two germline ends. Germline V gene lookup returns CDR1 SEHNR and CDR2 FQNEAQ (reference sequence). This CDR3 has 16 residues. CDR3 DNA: TGTGCCAGCAGCCCCTCAGGGTCTCGGTCTAACTATGGCTACACCTTC. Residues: CASSPSGSRSNYGYTF.